Below, one TCR beta chain is given with its context. The germline CDR1 and CDR2 sequences are SGHNT and YYREEE (reference sequence). The CDR3 spans 16 residues. Unmatched junction bases numbered 15, after V lost 4 bases and J lost 8 bases. The entry originates in a study of CD8 T cells in Susac syndrome. cDNA came from about 0.5 to 1 ug RNA primed by random hexamers. TCR beta CDR3 was amplified by immunoSEQ covering 54 Vbeta and 13 Jbeta. TCRdb processed the immunoSEQ multiplex PCR reads anew with MiXCR; each CDR3 protein has one entry. The table lists roughly 120,000 distinct CDR3 sequences, more than 80% of them singletons. The authors carried out high-throughput sequencing of TCR beta. They applied it to CD8+ and CD4+ T cells obtained from blood. The authors negatively isolated CD8+ and CD4+ T cells and FACS-enriched TEMRA cells.

The sequence was collected from a human donor with multiple sclerosis. This rearrangement joins TRBV5-4 to TRBJ2-1; 7 bases are a match to TRBD2. Input material: CD8+ T cells from PBMCs. The CDR3: CASSGQRDYIWDEQFF. CDR3 in DNA: TGTGCCAGCAGCGGCCAAAGGGACTATATCTGGGATGAGCAGTTCTTC. Full variable domain (outside the CDR3, taken from reference TRBV5-4 and TRBJ2-1): ETGVTQSPTHLIKTRGQQVTLRCSSQSGHNTVSWYQQALGQGPQFIFQYYREEENGRGNFPPRFSGLQFPNYSSELNVNALELDDSALYLCASSGQRDYIWDEQFFGPGTRLTVL.